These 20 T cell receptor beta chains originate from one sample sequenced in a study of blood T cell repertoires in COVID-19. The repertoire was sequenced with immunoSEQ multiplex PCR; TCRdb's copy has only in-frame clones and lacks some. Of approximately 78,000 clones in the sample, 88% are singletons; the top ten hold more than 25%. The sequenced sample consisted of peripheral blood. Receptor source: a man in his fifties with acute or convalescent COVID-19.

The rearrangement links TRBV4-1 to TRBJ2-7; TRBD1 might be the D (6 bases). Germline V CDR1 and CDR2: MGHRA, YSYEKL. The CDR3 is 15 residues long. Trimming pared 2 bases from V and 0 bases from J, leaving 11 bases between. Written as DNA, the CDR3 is TGCGCCAGCAGCCAATTGGAGGACAGCTCCTACGAGCAGTACTTC. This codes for CASSQLEDSSYEQYF.

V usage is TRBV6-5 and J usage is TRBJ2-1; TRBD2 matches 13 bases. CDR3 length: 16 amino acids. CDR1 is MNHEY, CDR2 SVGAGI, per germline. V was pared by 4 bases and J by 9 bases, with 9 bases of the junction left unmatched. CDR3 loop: CASSFLLAGGLGEQFF. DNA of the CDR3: TGTGCCAGCAGTTTCCTACTAGCGGGGGGGCTAGGTGAGCAGTTCTTC.

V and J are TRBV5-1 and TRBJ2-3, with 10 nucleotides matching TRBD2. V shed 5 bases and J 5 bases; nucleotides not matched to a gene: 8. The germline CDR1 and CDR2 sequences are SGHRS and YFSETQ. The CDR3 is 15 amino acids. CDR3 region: CASSRSGGAEDTQYF. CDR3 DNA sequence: TGCGCCAGCAGTAGAAGCGGGGGGGCGGAAGATACGCAGTATTTT.

Here the CDR3 reads CASSYSNRANTEAFF. The CDR3 region has the DNA TGTGCCAGCAGTTACTCGAACAGGGCGAACACTGAAGCTTTCTTT. The genes are TRBV6-5 and TRBJ1-1; the D gene is possibly TRBD1 (6 bases). V lost 0 bases to trimming and J lost 1 base, with 9 bases between them. The CDR3 runs to 15 residues. Germline V gene sequence: CDR1 MNHEY, CDR2 SVGAGI.

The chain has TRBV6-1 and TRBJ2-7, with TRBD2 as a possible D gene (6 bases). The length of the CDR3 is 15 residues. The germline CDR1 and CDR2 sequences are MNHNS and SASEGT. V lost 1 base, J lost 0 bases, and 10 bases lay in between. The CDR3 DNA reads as TGTGCCAGCAGTGAAGGCGGGGTGAGCTCCTACGAGCAGTACTTC. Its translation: CASSEGGVSSYEQYF.

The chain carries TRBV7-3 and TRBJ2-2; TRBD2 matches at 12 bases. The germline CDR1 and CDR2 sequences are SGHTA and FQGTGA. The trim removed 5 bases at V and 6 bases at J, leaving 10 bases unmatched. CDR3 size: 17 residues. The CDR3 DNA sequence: TGTGCCAGCAGCAGACTAGCGGGGGCCTCCGCCGCCGGGGAGCTGTTTTTT. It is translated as CASSRLAGASAAGELFF.

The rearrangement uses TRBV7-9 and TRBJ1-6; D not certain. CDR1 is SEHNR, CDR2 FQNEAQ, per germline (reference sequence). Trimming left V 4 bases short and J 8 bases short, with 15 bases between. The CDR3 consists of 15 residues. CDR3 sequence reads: CASSSTKSRYSPLHF. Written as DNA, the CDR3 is TGTGCCAGCAGCTCAACTAAGTCCAGATATTCACCCCTCCACTTT.

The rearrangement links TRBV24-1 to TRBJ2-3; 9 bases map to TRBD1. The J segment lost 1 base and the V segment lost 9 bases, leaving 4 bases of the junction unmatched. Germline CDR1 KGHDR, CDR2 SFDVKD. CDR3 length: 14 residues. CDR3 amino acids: CATSQGAGTDTQYF. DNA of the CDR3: TGTGCCACCTCACAGGGGGCAGGCACAGATACGCAGTATTTT.

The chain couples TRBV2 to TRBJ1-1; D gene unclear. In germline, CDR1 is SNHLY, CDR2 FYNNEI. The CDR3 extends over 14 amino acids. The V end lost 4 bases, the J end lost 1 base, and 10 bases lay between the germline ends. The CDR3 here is CASSGAATNTEAFF. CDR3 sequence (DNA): TGTGCCAGCAGTGGGGCAGCTACGAACACTGAAGCTTTCTTT.

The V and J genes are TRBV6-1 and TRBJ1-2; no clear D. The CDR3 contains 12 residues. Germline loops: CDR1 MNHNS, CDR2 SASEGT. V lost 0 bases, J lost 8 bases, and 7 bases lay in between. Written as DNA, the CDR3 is TGTGCCAGCAGTGAAGCGAGGTGGGGCTACACCTTC. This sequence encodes CASSEARWGYTF.

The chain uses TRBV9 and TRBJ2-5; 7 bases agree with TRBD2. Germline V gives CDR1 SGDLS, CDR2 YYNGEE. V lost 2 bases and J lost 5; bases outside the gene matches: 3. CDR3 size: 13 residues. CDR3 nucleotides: TGTGCCAGCAGCGTTGACGGGAGGGAGACCCAGTACTTC. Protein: CASSVDGRETQYF.

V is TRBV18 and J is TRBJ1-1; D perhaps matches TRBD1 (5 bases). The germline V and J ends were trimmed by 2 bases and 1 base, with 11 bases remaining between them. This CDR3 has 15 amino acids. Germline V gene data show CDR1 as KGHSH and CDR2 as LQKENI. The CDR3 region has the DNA TGTGCCAGCTCACCAATGGGGCAGGGGAACACTGAAGCTTTCTTT. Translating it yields CASSPMGQGNTEAFF.

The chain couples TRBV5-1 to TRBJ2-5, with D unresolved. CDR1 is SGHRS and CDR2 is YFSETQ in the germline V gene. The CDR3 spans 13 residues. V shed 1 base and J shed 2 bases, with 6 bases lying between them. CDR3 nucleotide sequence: TGCGCCAGCAGCTTGATACAACAAGAGACCCAGTACTTC. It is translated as CASSLIQQETQYF. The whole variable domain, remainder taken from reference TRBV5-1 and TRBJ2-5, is KAGVTQTPRYLIKTRGQQVTLSCSPISGHRSVSWYQQTPGQGLQFLFEYFSETQRNKGNFPGRFSGRQFSNSRSEMNVSTLELGDSALYLCASSLIQQETQYFGPGTRLLVL.

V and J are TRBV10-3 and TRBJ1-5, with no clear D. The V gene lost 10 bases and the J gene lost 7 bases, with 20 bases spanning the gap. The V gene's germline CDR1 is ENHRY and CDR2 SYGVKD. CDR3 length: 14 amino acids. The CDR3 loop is CATKDTLAGQPQHF. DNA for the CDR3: TGTGCCACCAAAGACACCCTGGCGGGGCAGCCCCAGCATTTT.

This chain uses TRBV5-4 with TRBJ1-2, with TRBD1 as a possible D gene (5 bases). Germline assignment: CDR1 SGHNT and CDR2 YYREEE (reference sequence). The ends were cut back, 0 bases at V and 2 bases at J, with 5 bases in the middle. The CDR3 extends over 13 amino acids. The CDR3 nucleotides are TGTGCCAGCAGCTTGGCAGGGAACTATGGCTACACCTTC. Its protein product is CASSLAGNYGYTF.

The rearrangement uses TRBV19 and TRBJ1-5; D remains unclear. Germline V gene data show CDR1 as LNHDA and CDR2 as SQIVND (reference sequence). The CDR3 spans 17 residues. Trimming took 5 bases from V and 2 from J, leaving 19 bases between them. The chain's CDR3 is CASSLHPPGYGNQPQHF. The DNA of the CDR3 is TGTGCCAGTAGTCTTCACCCACCGGGGTATGGCAATCAGCCCCAGCATTTT.

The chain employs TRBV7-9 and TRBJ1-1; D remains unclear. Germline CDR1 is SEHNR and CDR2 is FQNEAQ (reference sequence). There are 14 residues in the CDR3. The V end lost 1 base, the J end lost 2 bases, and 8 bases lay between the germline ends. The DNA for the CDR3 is TGTGCCAGCAGCTTAGTTGAGATTAACACTGAAGCTTTCTTT. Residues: CASSLVEINTEAFF. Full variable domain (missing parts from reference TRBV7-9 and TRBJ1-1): DTGVSQNPRHKITKRGQNVTFRCDPISEHNRLYWYRQTLGQGPEFLTYFQNEAQLEKSRLLSDRFSAERPKGSFSTLEIQRTEQGDSAMYLCASSLVEINTEAFFGQGTRLTVV.

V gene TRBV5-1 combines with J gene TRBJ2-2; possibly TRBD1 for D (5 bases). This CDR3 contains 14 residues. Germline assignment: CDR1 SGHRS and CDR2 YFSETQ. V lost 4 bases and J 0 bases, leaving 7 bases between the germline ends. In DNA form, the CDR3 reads TGCGCCAGCAGCAGGGGCGCGAACACCGGGGAGCTGTTTTTT. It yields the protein CASSRGANTGELFF. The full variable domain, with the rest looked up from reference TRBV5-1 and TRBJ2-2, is KAGVTQTPRYLIKTRGQQVTLSCSPISGHRSVSWYQQTPGQGLQFLFEYFSETQRNKGNFPGRFSGRQFSNSRSEMNVSTLELGDSALYLCASSRGANTGELFFGEGSRLTVL.

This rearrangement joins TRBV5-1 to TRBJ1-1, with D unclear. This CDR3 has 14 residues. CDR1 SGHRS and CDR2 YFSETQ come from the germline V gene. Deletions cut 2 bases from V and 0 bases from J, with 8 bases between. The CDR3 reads CASSLSRMNTEAFF. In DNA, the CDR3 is TGCGCCAGCAGCTTATCCAGGATGAACACTGAAGCTTTCTTT.

CDR3 loop: CASRHSYNEQFF. DNA of the CDR3: TGTGCCAGCAGACACAGTTACAATGAGCAGTTCTTC. The rearrangement links TRBV27 to TRBJ2-1; no reliable D call. Per the germline V gene, CDR1 is MNHEY and CDR2 is SMNVEV (reference sequence). This CDR3 region has 12 residues. V was pared by 6 bases and J by 4 bases, with 7 bases between.